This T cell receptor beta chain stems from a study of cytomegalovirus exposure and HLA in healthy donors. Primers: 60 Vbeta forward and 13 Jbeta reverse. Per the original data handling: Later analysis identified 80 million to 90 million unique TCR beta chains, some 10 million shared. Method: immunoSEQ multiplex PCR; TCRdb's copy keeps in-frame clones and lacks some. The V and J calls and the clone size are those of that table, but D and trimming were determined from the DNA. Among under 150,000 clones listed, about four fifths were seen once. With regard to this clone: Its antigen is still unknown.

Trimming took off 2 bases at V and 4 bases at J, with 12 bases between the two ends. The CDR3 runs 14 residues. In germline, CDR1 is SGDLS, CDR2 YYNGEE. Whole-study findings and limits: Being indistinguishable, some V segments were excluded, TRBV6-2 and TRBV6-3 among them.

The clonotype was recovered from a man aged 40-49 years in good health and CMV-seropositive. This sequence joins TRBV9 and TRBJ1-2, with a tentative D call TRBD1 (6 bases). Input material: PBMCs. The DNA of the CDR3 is TGTGCCAGCAGCGTCCCAGGGGCCCGCTATGGCTACACCTTC. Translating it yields CASSVPGARYGYTF.